The 23 T cell receptor beta chains below were found in one sample sequenced in a study of blood T cells in healthy people across ages. For the second PCR, which ran for roughly 7 to 11 cycles, a sample-barcoded 5' primer and a J-beta primer mix were used. TCRdb reprocessed the 5' RACE reads via MiXCR and lists one record per CDR3 protein. The data hold 700,000 to 800,000 distinct CDR3 sequences, with more than 40% observed a single time. The sample was blood. The receptors stem from a woman in her sixties in good health.

The chain uses TRBV10-3 and TRBJ1-1, with a weak D call TRBD1 (5 bases). The germline CDR1 and CDR2 sequences are ENHRY and SYGVKD. V lost 6 bases and J lost 8, with 13 bases in between. The CDR3 extends over 12 amino acids. Written as DNA, the CDR3 is TGTGCCATCAGGCCTGCGGGGGAGGAAGCTTTCTTT. Residues: CAIRPAGEEAFF.

The chain links TRBV9 to TRBJ2-1, with a possible D match to TRBD1 (5 bases). Looked up from germline, CDR1 is SGDLS and CDR2 is YYNGEE. The germline V and J ends were trimmed by 0 bases and 0 bases, with 7 bases remaining between them. This CDR3 has 15 amino acids. The CDR3 nucleotides read TGTGCCAGCAGCGTAGTGGGGCGCTCCTACAATGAGCAGTTCTTC. It encodes CASSVVGRSYNEQFF.

V usage is TRBV29-1 and J usage is TRBJ2-5; tentatively, D is TRBD1 or TRBD2 (7 bases each). The length of the CDR3 is 15 residues. CDR1 SQVTM and CDR2 ANQGSEA come from the germline V gene. Trimming left V 2 bases short and J 4 bases short, with 17 bases between. In DNA, the CDR3 is TGCAGCGTTGAATTTTCCAGCAGGGGGGGAGAGACCCAGTACTTC. This encodes CSVEFSSRGGETQYF.

The chain combines TRBV20-1 with TRBJ2-3; D not resolved. The CDR3 is 13 amino acids. V dropped 3 bases and J dropped 6 bases, with 13 bases sitting between them. Germline values: CDR1 DFQATT, CDR2 SNEGSKA (reference sequence). The CDR3 DNA reads TGCAGTGCTAGGTGGCGATCCGGCGATACGCAGTATTTT. It translates to CSARWRSGDTQYF.

The chain carries TRBV4-2 and TRBJ2-1; D call uncertain. The J call could be wrong; TRBJ2-7 is a better fit for the DNA end. Germline values: CDR1 LGHNA, CDR2 YNFKEQ. This CDR3 region has 12 residues. This CDR3 reads CASSQDVTEQYF. The CDR3 DNA follows: TGTGCCAGCAGCCAAGACGTAACTGAGCAGTACTTC.

The CDR3 DNA reads TGCGCCAGCAGCTTAGGACGTAGCGGGGGGGATACGCAGTATTTT. Translation gives CASSLGRSGGDTQYF. The V gene is TRBV5-1, the J gene TRBJ2-3; 10 bases are a match to TRBD2. J lost 6 bases, V lost 2 bases, and 6 bases had no gene match. The CDR3 spans 15 residues. CDR1 SGHRS and CDR2 YFSETQ come from the germline V gene.

In its sample, this clonotype was seen many times. The chain links TRBV20-1 to TRBJ1-2; D might be TRBD1 (6 bases). This CDR3 has 11 residues. The germline gives CDR1 DFQATT, CDR2 SNEGSKA (reference sequence). DNA for the CDR3: TGCACCCTAGGGGGGGACTATGGCTACACCTTC. It encodes CTLGGDYGYTF.

V and J are TRBV9 and TRBJ2-3; D possibly corresponds to TRBD1 (6 bases). Germline CDR1 reads SGDLS; CDR2 reads YYNGEE. The CDR3 extends over 13 amino acids. V lost 2 bases and J 7 bases, leaving 11 bases between the germline ends. The CDR3 here is CASSVDSPNTQYF. DNA for the CDR3: TGTGCCAGCAGCGTGGACAGCCCAAATACGCAGTATTTT.

This chain uses TRBV6-6 with TRBJ2-7; 7 nucleotides match TRBD1. The ends lost 6 bases at V and 0 bases at J; junction bases unmatched: 5. CDR1 is MNHNY, CDR2 SVGAGI, per germline (reference sequence). This CDR3 spans 14 amino acids. The CDR3 DNA is TGTGCCAGCAGACGACAGGGATCCTCCTACGAGCAGTACTTC. This gives the protein CASRRQGSSYEQYF.

V and J are TRBV15 and TRBJ1-5; the D gene is possibly TRBD1 (6 bases). This CDR3 is 17 amino acids long. V was trimmed by 0 bases and J by 6 bases, leaving 18 bases between them. Looked up from germline, CDR1 is LNHNV and CDR2 is YYDKDF (reference sequence). CDR3 residues: CATSRDWQGIGSQPQHF. CDR3 in DNA: TGTGCCACCAGCAGAGATTGGCAGGGGATTGGCAGTCAGCCCCAGCATTTT.

This clonotype was counted only a few times. V gene TRBV7-3 combines with J gene TRBJ2-3; 8 positions match TRBD2. The length of the CDR3 is 20 residues. From germline, CDR1 is SGHTA and CDR2 FQGTGA. V shed 0 bases, J shed 1 base, and the junction held 15 bases outside the gene matches. The CDR3 DNA follows: TGTGCCAGCAGCTTAACGTTTCCTAGCGGGTTGGGGTCGGGCACAGATACGCAGTATTTT. This sequence encodes CASSLTFPSGLGSGTDTQYF.

This clonotype turned up a few times. The V call is TRBV7-2, the J call TRBJ2-1, with a possible D match to TRBD1 (6 bases). The germline V gene has CDR1 SGHTA and CDR2 FQGNSA. Trimming pared 7 bases from V and 7 bases from J, leaving 17 bases between. The CDR3 is 14 amino acids. The CDR3 is CASTHSGQSNEQFF. Here the CDR3 DNA reads TGTGCCAGCACCCATTCCGGACAGTCGAATGAGCAGTTCTTC.

This clonotype was counted at least ten times. The chain links TRBV6-2 or TRBV6-3 to TRBJ2-1, with D hard to call. The germline CDR1 and CDR2 sequences are MNHEY and SVGEGT. This CDR3 spans 15 amino acids. The V end was cut by 5 bases, the J end by 0 bases, with 11 bases between. CDR3 nucleotides: TGTGCCAGCAGTCAGCTCAGGAGCTCCTACAATGAGCAGTTCTTC. This encodes CASSQLRSSYNEQFF.

CDR3 region: CAWSGAGTSGEDEQFF. The CDR3 region has the DNA TGTGCCTGGAGTGGGGCCGGGACTAGCGGGGAAGATGAGCAGTTCTTC. The J gene is TRBJ2-1, the V gene TRBV30, with 13 bases matching TRBD2. The CDR3 covers 16 residues. V was clipped by 1 base and J by 8 bases; unmatched bases: 8. Germline V CDR1 and CDR2: GTSNPN, SVGIG (reference sequence).

This clonotype occurred many times. This chain uses TRBV4-3 with TRBJ2-7, with 7 nucleotides matching TRBD1. Unmatched junction bases numbered 6, after V lost 3 bases and J lost 1 base. Germline CDR1 reads LGHNA; CDR2 reads YSLEER. The CDR3 totals 15 residues. As DNA, the CDR3 is TGCGCCAGCAGCCATACAGGGGTCTCATCCTACGAGCAGTACTTC. This sequence encodes CASSHTGVSSYEQYF.

In this sample, this clonotype turned up a few times. The chain couples TRBV5-1 to TRBJ2-1; D uncertain. Germline values: CDR1 SGHRS, CDR2 YFSETQ. The germline V and J ends were trimmed by 0 bases and 7 bases, with 17 bases remaining between them. The CDR3 consists of 16 residues. For the CDR3, the DNA is TGCGCCAGCAGCTTGGTTGTAGGGTCCACTTTGAATGAGCAGTTCTTC. Encoded protein: CASSLVVGSTLNEQFF. The full variable domain, in which reference TRBV5-1 and TRBJ2-1 provide the parts outside the CDR3, is KAGVTQTPRYLIKTRGQQVTLSCSPISGHRSVSWYQQTPGQGLQFLFEYFSETQRNKGNFPGRFSGRQFSNSRSEMNVSTLELGDSALYLCASSLVVGSTLNEQFFGPGTRLTVL.

The chain is built from TRBV7-9 and TRBJ1-1; D is uncertain. CDR3 size: 14 residues. The germline V gene encodes CDR1 SEHNR and CDR2 FQNEAQ (reference sequence). Trimming shortened V by 5 bases and J by 6 bases, and 16 bases separated the two germline ends. CDR3 sequence (DNA): TGTGCCAGCAGCCCCCGGGAGGCGGCACCTGAAGCTTTCTTT. Translating gives CASSPREAAPEAFF.

The sample holds a few counts of this clonotype. The chain employs TRBV3-1 and TRBJ1-2, with a weak D call TRBD1 (6 bases). Germline V lookup: CDR1 LGHDT, CDR2 YNNKEL (reference sequence). The ends were cut back, 2 bases at V and 3 bases at J, with 16 bases in the middle. The CDR3 consists of 16 residues. CDR3 protein: CASSQSSGVTDYGYTF. In DNA, the CDR3 is TGTGCCAGCAGCCAATCCTCAGGGGTAACGGACTATGGCTACACCTTC. The complete variable domain, with remaining parts taken from reference TRBV3-1 and TRBJ1-2, reads DTAVSQTPKYLVTQMGNDKSIKCEQNLGHDTMYWYKQDSKKFLKIMFSYNNKELIINETVPNRFSPKSPDKAHLNLHINSLELGDSAVYFCASSQSSGVTDYGYTFGSGTRLTVV.

This clonotype was seen a few times. This chain uses TRBV6-2 or TRBV6-3 with TRBJ2-3; possibly TRBD2 for D (6 bases). The CDR3 covers 17 residues. Trimming took 0 bases from V and 2 from J, leaving 15 bases between them. Germline lookup yields CDR1 MNHEY and CDR2 SVGEGT. CDR3 bases: TGTGCCAGCAGTTACTCGGGGGGTAGCGGTTACACAGATACGCAGTATTTT. Its translation: CASSYSGGSGYTDTQYF.

The chain links TRBV24-1 to TRBJ2-3; D gene unclear. The V and J ends lost 3 bases and 5 bases respectively, with 5 bases between them. From germline, CDR1 is KGHDR and CDR2 SFDVKD. The CDR3 runs 12 residues. CDR3 DNA sequence: TGTGCCACCAGTGATCACCGAGATACGCAGTATTTT. Amino acids: CATSDHRDTQYF.

This chain joins TRBV7-2 and TRBJ2-3; TRBD2 agrees at 11 bases. Germline V gene lookup returns CDR1 SGHTA and CDR2 FQGNSA. This CDR3 has 17 residues. V gave up 4 bases and J gave up 0 bases; unmatched junction bases: 6. CDR3 sequence reads: CASSSSLAGGSTDTQYF. For the CDR3, the DNA is TGTGCCAGCAGCTCCTCCTTAGCGGGAGGGAGCACAGATACGCAGTATTTT.

The chain couples TRBV6-2 or TRBV6-3 to TRBJ1-5; possible D gene TRBD1, 5 bases. Germline V gene data show CDR1 as MNHEY and CDR2 as SVGEGT. V lost 7 bases to trimming and J lost 1 base, with 23 bases between them. CDR3 length equals 18 residues. The chain's CDR3 is CASKGAGRATVSNQPQHF. CDR3 DNA sequence: TGTGCCAGCAAAGGGGCAGGCAGGGCTACTGTAAGCAATCAGCCCCAGCATTTT.

The chain links TRBV20-1 to TRBJ2-7; D may be TRBD1 or TRBD2 (5 bases each). Germline assignment: CDR1 DFQATT and CDR2 SNEGSKA (reference sequence). The CDR3 covers 16 residues. V was trimmed by 0 bases and J by 4 bases, leaving 19 bases between them. CDR3 loop: CSAREWGSGLSYEQYF. The CDR3 bases are TGCAGTGCTAGAGAGTGGGGGTCAGGACTTAGTTACGAGCAGTACTTC.